This passage covers 26 T cell receptor beta chains from one sample sequenced in a study of T cells in Graves' hyperthyroidism and ophthalmopathy. Amplification of TCR beta CDR3 regions was performed using RNA transcripts as template. The primer set for the first-round RT-PCR of the TCR CDR3 was HTBI. TCRdb re-derived calls from the multiplex PCR reads in MiXCR, one entry per CDR3 protein. The sample consists of some 800,000 distinct CDR3 sequences, around 39% of them appearing once. The specimen was blood. The receptor source for this set is a man younger than 35 with Graves' hyperthyroidism.

This clonotype was found many times. The rearrangement links TRBV9 to TRBJ2-5; no clear D. Per the germline V gene, CDR1 is SGDLS and CDR2 is YYNGEE. The CDR3 extends over 14 amino acids. V was pared by 3 bases and J by 1 base, with 10 bases between. This CDR3 is CASSEAPRQETQYF. CDR3 DNA: TGTGCCAGCAGCGAGGCCCCCCGCCAAGAGACCCAGTACTTC.

V and J are TRBV14 and TRBJ2-7; D might be TRBD2 (5 bases). V lost 3 bases and J 3 bases, leaving 24 bases between the germline ends. The CDR3 length is 18 residues. CDR1 and CDR2 (germline): SGHDN, FVKESK. CDR3 loop: CASSHGPDGAEPFYEQYF. The CDR3 DNA is TGTGCCAGCAGCCACGGCCCAGACGGAGCGGAACCTTTCTACGAGCAGTACTTC.

This clonotype was recorded at least ten times. The V and J genes are TRBV20-1 and TRBJ2-5; D unresolved. This CDR3 has 11 residues. CDR1 and CDR2 from the germline V gene are DFQATT and SNEGSKA (reference sequence). Trimming shortened V by 4 bases and J by 5 bases, and 8 bases separated the two germline ends. This chain's CDR3 is CSATPMETQYF. The CDR3 DNA follows: TGCAGTGCTACCCCGATGGAGACCCAGTACTTC.

V usage is TRBV7-9 and J usage is TRBJ2-6; D gene unclear. With 10 bases removed from V and 9 bases from J, the gap between germline ends came to 4 bases. CDR3 length: 9 amino acids. Germline loops: CDR1 SEHNR, CDR2 FQNEAQ (reference sequence). CDR3: CAILNVLTF. DNA for the CDR3: TGTGCCATCCTCAACGTCCTGACTTTC.

The sample holds a few counts of this clonotype. The chain combines TRBV6-5 with TRBJ1-1; possible D gene TRBD1, 5 bases. Trimming removed 2 bases at V and 0 bases at J, with 7 bases between. Germline V lookup: CDR1 MNHEY, CDR2 SVGAGI. The CDR3 is made up of 14 amino acids. The CDR3: CASSYGRVNTEAFF. The CDR3 DNA reads as TGTGCCAGCAGTTACGGCAGGGTGAACACTGAAGCTTTCTTT.

On this clonotype: This may be a read error, as it is one base from a much larger clone. The chain carries TRBV29-1 and TRBJ2-5; 7 bases agree with TRBD1. The germline gives CDR1 SQVTM, CDR2 ANQGSEA. This CDR3 region has 17 residues. With V trimmed by 4 bases and J by 3 bases, 17 bases remained unmatched. CDR3: CSVGPHTDSGTEETQYF. CDR3 nucleotides: TGCAGCGTTGGCCCCCATACCGATTCCGGGACAGAAGAGACCCAGTACTTC.

The sample holds a few counts of this clonotype. The chain is built from TRBV12-3 or TRBV12-4 and TRBJ2-7; no clear D gene. Trimming removed 2 bases from V and 9 bases from J, with 20 bases in between. The CDR3 length is 15 residues. The CDR3, as DNA: TGTGCCAGCAGTTTAAGGGCAGCAGCAGGAGATGGGCAGTACTTC. Translation: CASSLRAAAGDGQYF.

The chain links TRBV19 to TRBJ1-5, with no clear D. Germline-derived CDR1 and CDR2 are LNHDA and SQIVND (reference sequence). Trimming took off 5 bases at V and 0 bases at J, with 20 bases between the two ends. The CDR3 length is 18 residues. The DNA for the CDR3 is TGTGCCAGTAGTGAGACGGAACCGACCACTTATAGCAATCAGCCCCAGCATTTT. This codes for CASSETEPTTYSNQPQHF.

This clonotype has ten or more counts. This chain joins TRBV15 and TRBJ2-5, with D possibly being TRBD1 or TRBD2 (5 bases each). Germline V gives CDR1 LNHNV, CDR2 YYDKDF (reference sequence). This CDR3 contains 15 residues. V was pared by 2 bases and J by 5 bases, with 15 bases between. The CDR3 here is CATSRPGPLMETQYF. CDR3 DNA: TGTGCCACCAGCAGACCGGGACCGCTGATGGAGACCCAGTACTTC.

The rearrangement joins TRBV2 to TRBJ2-5; D is possibly TRBD2 (6 bases). This CDR3 has 14 residues. CDR1 is SNHLY, CDR2 FYNNEI, per germline. The ends were cut back, 2 bases at V and 5 bases at J, with 12 bases in the middle. The CDR3: CASSESGVGETQYF. The DNA of the CDR3 is TGTGCCAGCAGTGAATCGGGGGTAGGGGAGACCCAGTACTTC.

V is TRBV20-1 and J is TRBJ1-4; weak D call: TRBD1 (5 bases). Trimming took off 6 bases at V and 3 bases at J, with 17 bases between the two ends. In germline, CDR1 is DFQATT, CDR2 SNEGSKA (reference sequence). CDR3 length: 15 amino acids. In DNA, the CDR3 is TGCAGTGCGAGTCCTAGCGGGGGGGCTAATGAAAAACTGTTTTTT. Its translation: CSASPSGGANEKLFF.

This sequence joins TRBV12-3 or TRBV12-4 and TRBJ1-1; maybe TRBD1 (6 bases). Trimming left V 3 bases short and J 1 base short, with 9 bases between. The CDR3 covers 14 residues. CDR3 sequence: CASSFGQQNTEAFF. CDR3 bases: TGTGCCAGCAGTTTCGGACAGCAGAACACTGAAGCTTTCTTT.

This clonotype was recorded a few times. The V and J genes are TRBV20-1 and TRBJ2-2, with TRBD2 identical over 13 bases. V shed 5 bases, J shed 7 bases, and the junction held 4 bases outside the gene matches. Per the germline V gene, CDR1 is DFQATT and CDR2 is SNEGSKA (reference sequence). The CDR3 has 14 residues. CDR3 loop: CSALLAGGIGELFF. CDR3 DNA sequence: TGCAGTGCTTTACTAGCGGGGGGGATCGGGGAGCTGTTTTTT.

This clonotype was picked up many times. The chain uses TRBV7-6 and TRBJ2-7, with TRBD2 identical over 8 bases. Trimming at V came to 3 bases and at J to 2 bases, leaving 3 bases not matched to a gene. The CDR3 length is 14 residues. CDR1 and CDR2 (germline): SGHVS, FNYEAQ. The CDR3 loop is CASSFASGPYEQYF. The CDR3 coding sequence is TGTGCCAGCAGCTTCGCTAGCGGGCCCTACGAGCAGTACTTC. The variable domain in full, with the rest retrieved from reference TRBV7-6 and TRBJ2-7, is GAGVSQSPRYKVTKRGQDVALRCDPISGHVSLYWYRQALGQGPEFLTYFNYEAQQDKSGLPNDRFSAERPEGSISTLTIQRTEQRDSAMYRCASSFASGPYEQYFGPGTRLTVT.

Concerning this clonotype: A clone one base away is much larger, so this may be a read error. This chain uses TRBV19 with TRBJ1-1; TRBD1 aligns across 11 bases. The CDR3 covers 15 residues. Germline V lookup: CDR1 LNHDA, CDR2 SQIVND (reference sequence). CDR3 protein: CASIIMGQGVTEAFF. The CDR3 DNA reads TGTGCCAGTATTATAATGGGACAGGGGGTAACTGAAGCTTTCTTT.

As concerns this clonotype: The CDR3 end shows no conserved phenylalanine or tryptophan, and so a read error is likely. Because the CDR3's place on the DNA is in doubt, the DNA is left out and the CDR3 is given as listed by TCRdb. The rearrangement links TRBV14 to TRBJ1-6. The CDR3 has 8 residues if both end residues are counted. Looked up from germline, CDR1 is SGHDN and CDR2 is FVKESK. The CDR3 loop is CASSPYLA.

This clonotype was counted at least ten times. The V and J genes are TRBV19 and TRBJ1-6; 9 bases match TRBD1. There are 14 residues in the CDR3. V shed 7 bases and J 9 bases; nucleotides not matched to a gene: 7. Germline V CDR1 and CDR2: LNHDA, SQIVND (reference sequence). CDR3 protein: CASTLTGGVSPLHF. The CDR3, as DNA: TGTGCCAGTACCTTAACAGGGGGCGTTTCACCCCTCCACTTT.

This clonotype has a count of ten or more. The chain combines TRBV7-9 with TRBJ2-7; D unclear. Germline loops: CDR1 SEHNR, CDR2 FQNEAQ (reference sequence). The CDR3 totals 16 residues. The ends were cut back, 0 bases at V and 0 bases at J, with 12 bases in the middle. CDR3 sequence: CASSLAFASSSYEQYF. CDR3 bases: TGTGCCAGCAGCTTAGCGTTTGCGTCAAGCTCCTACGAGCAGTACTTC.

CDR3 sequence (DNA): TGTGCCAGCAGTGGTTCGGGGGGCAAGGGTGGCTACACCTTC. Translation gives CASSGSGGKGGYTF. This rearrangement joins TRBV7-2 to TRBJ1-2; TRBD1 might be the D (6 bases). The CDR3 length is 14 residues. CDR1 SGHTA and CDR2 FQGNSA come from the germline V gene. Between the trimmed V and J ends, which lost 6 bases and 7 bases, there was a span of 18 bases. The variable domain in full, completed from reference TRBV7-2 and TRBJ1-2, reads GAGVSQSPSNKVTEKGKDVELRCDPISGHTALYWYRQSLGQGLEFLIYFQGNSAPDKSGLPSDRFSAERTGGSVSTLTIQRTQQEDSAVYLCASSGSGGKGGYTFGSGTRLTVV.

Of note for this clonotype: The junction does not match germline at one end; this may be a read error. The chain has TRBV29-1 and TRBJ2-5, with TRBD1 matching 10 bases. The CDR3 has 14 amino acids. Germline-derived CDR1 and CDR2 are SQVTM and ANQGSEA. The CDR3 here is CSVGGTGEQGTQYF. CDR3 DNA sequence: TGCAGCGTTGGAGGGACAGGGGAGCAAGGGACCCAGTACTTC.

In regard to this clonotype: One end of the junction varies from germline; a read error may be responsible. This chain uses TRBV4-3 with TRBJ1-1; 8 bases match TRBD1. Germline values: CDR1 LGHNA, CDR2 YSLEER. This CDR3 region has 14 residues. In nucleotides, the CDR3 is TGCGCCGGCAGCCTAACGACAGGGGACACTGAAGCTTTCTTT. As protein: CAGSLTTGDTEAFF.

The CDR3 spells CSASGTEAFF. CDR3 coding DNA: TGCAGTGCTAGCGGGACTGAAGCTTTCTTT. This chain joins TRBV20-1 and TRBJ1-1; D call uncertain. The germline gives CDR1 DFQATT, CDR2 SNEGSKA (reference sequence). This CDR3 contains 10 residues. The V end lost 3 bases, the J end lost 5 bases, and 4 bases lay between the germline ends.

This clonotype was observed once. The chain uses TRBV25-1 and TRBJ1-1; possible D gene TRBD1, 6 bases. Germline V gives CDR1 MGHDK, CDR2 SYGVNS. This CDR3 contains 15 residues. V was cut by 6 bases and J by 1 base, with 15 bases left in between. The CDR3 DNA follows: TGTGCCAGCAGCGAAAACAGGGAGGAGAACACTGAAGCTTTCTTT. Translated: CASSENREENTEAFF.

Many counts were recorded for this clonotype. V and J are TRBV19 and TRBJ2-6, with TRBD2 matching 9 bases. With 4 bases clipped from V and 0 bases from J, the junction kept 7 bases outside the gene matches. Germline V gene data show CDR1 as LNHDA and CDR2 as SQIVND (reference sequence). The CDR3 extends over 18 amino acids. The CDR3 spells CASSNGLATSSGANVLTF. The CDR3 nucleotides are TGTGCCAGTAGTAACGGACTAGCGACCAGCTCTGGGGCCAACGTCCTGACTTTC.

The chain uses TRBV5-6 and TRBJ1-4; possible D gene TRBD1, 6 bases. This CDR3 has 15 residues. Germline CDR1 is SGHDT and CDR2 is YYEEEE. Trimming shortened V by 0 bases and J by 7 bases, and 13 bases separated the two germline ends. The CDR3 region has the DNA TGTGCCAGCAGCTTGGCGGGTGGGGGCAGTGAAAAACTGTTTTTT. Protein product: CASSLAGGGSEKLFF.

Regarding this clonotype: Compared with germline, one end of the junction differs, possibly owing to a read error. The J gene is TRBJ1-2, the V gene TRBV7-2; TRBD1 might be the D (5 bases). Germline V gene lookup returns CDR1 SGHTA and CDR2 FQGNSA. CDR3 size: 14 residues. CDR3 in amino acids: CASSLFRAGDGYTF. DNA of the CDR3: TGCGCCAGCAGCCTCTTCCGGGCGGGGGATGGCTACACCTTC.